This T cell receptor (beta chain) is from a study of shared clonotypes between healthy human individuals (dated by TCRdb to about 2020). Regarding the research as a whole: A few men and two women, aged 18 to 49 years, made up the cohort. Per donor, three plates each were used for CD4 naive and CD4 memory, two for CD8 naive, and one for CD8 memory. Blood TCR repertoires of about 5 healthy adults were deeply sequenced to estimate repertoire size and the extent of clonotype sharing between individuals. Libraries were prepared and TCR repertoires were sequenced by different laboratories using diverse techniques, in order to increase sequencing depth and limit assay-specific biases. Per donor, leukapheresis produced somewhere between about 0.94 and 9.5 billion PBMCs.

On this clone itself: Its antigen target is currently unknown. No base qualities exist here, and no much larger clone lies one base off it.

Using the deep immunoSEQ assay, TCR CDR3 regions were amplified from genomic DNA by multiplex PCR. Genomic DNA extracted from each cell subset was distributed evenly over all wells of several immunoSEQ 96-well plates, and each plate served as one replicate. For sorted subsets, each replicate PCR was loaded with 150 to 250 ng genomic DNA, equivalent to about 30,000 T cell genomes. The purified libraries were quantified using a Qubit 3.0 fluorometer, sized with a Bioanalyzer 2100, and then quantified again using the KAPA Library Quantification kit. Every immunoSEQ 96-well plate was sequenced on a separate single-read 150-cycle Illumina NextSeq 550 flow cell. Turning to the authors' computational methods: Because only junctional sequences without quality scores were contained in the immunoSEQ output, filtering matching that applied to full-length reads could not be performed. To assign V/J genes and CDR3, sequences were annotated using PyIR, a Python wrapper for IgBLAST v1.9, with IMGT germline references. Reads with weak V/J assignments (E-value above 1e-6), missing CDR3, stop codons, out-of-frame junctions, or ambiguous translated residues were removed. V3J clonotypes were defined by identical inferred V gene, J gene, and CDR3 amino acid sequence. Percentage overlap between repertoires was computed as shared unique clonotypes divided by the size of the smaller repertoire. Richness of each repertoire was evaluated using RTK rarefaction, the Chao1 estimator, and Recon v2.1 estimates of unobserved clonotypes. For all TCRbeta clonotypes obtained by the gDNA method from a few donors, generation probabilities were computed with OLGA. This immuneACCESS table, as held by TCRdb, lists in-frame sequences with V and J called but not all clones. Of the missing ones, under half trace to an unresolved V gene in checked studies; the others have no known cause. V and J calls plus clone size are reproduced from that table; the DNA served to infer D and trimming. This sample holds around 1.1 million clones; 75% to 85% were observed only once. Roughly 0.57% of the sample is taken by the ten largest.

Donors were healthy HIV-negative adults with no recently reported acute infections or vaccinations. All donors were Caucasian adults living in Nashville, Tennessee, USA. CD4+ T cells were enriched through magnetic negative selection, after which naive cells were positively selected on CD45RA and the remaining negative fraction served as the memory subset. Blood was collected by leukapheresis, and PBMCs were isolated by Ficoll-Histopaque density gradient centrifugation and then cryopreserved in liquid nitrogen vapor phase. Analytical flow cytometry was used to check the purity and quantity of each magnetically sorted T cell population. Genomic DNA was isolated from every sorted fraction and measured by UV absorbance on a Nanodrop 2000c. The germline V gene gives CDR1 as KGHSH and CDR2 as LQKENI. Trimming takes 8 bases from V and 3 bases from J, and the germline ends sit 13 bases apart. The CDR3 sequence holds 13 residues, the cysteine and phenylalanine included. Just the 39-base CDR3 DNA is kept, in frame starting at base 1.

General study outcomes and caveats: Naive subsets generally had larger estimated clonotype richness than memory subsets. Sampling was restricted to blood, and TCR repertoires in tissue are likely to differ from TCR repertoires in blood. Based on pairwise subsampling, the degree of clonotype sharing among donors was expected to be affected by sequencing depth. Approximately 4.8% of naive CD4, around 3.5% of naive CD8, approximately 2% of memory CD4, and over 0.35% of memory CD8 clonotypes were shared across several donors. Incomplete sequencing was indicated by rarefaction of sorted-subset datasets, despite the large sequencing depth. Compared with non-shared clonotypes, the clonotypes found in all four sorted-subset donors had higher generation probabilities. The small number of donors limited the genetic and exposure-history diversity represented.

Sequenced: memory CD4+ T cells from PBMCs. The cell subset or site label for this specimen denotes: CD45RA-negative fraction. This sequence uses TRBV18 and TRBJ1-1; 6 matching bases give a weak D call of TRBD1. The receptor was derived from a man aged 18 to 29 in good health. Some clones in this sample may be carry-over from other donors' samples. The sequenced DNA is TGTGCCAGCCAGAGGGGGTTCGACACTGAAGCTTTCTTT. This encodes CASQRGFDTEAFF.